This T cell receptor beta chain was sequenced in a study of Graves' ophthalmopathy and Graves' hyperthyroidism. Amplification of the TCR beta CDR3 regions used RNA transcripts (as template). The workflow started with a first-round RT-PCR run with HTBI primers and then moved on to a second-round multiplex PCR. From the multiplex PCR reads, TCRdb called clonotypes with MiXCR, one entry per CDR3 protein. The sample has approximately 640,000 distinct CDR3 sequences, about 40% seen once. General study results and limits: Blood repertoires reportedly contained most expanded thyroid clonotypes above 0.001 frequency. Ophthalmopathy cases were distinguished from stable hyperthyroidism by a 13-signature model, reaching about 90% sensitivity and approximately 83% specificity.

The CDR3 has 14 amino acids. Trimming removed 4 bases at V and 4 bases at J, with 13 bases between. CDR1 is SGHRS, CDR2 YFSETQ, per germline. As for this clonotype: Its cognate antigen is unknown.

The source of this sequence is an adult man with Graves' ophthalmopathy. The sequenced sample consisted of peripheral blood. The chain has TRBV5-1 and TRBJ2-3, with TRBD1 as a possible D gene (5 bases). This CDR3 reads CASSRTSPADTQYF. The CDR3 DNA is TGCGCCAGCAGCCGGACAAGTCCCGCAGATACGCAGTATTTT. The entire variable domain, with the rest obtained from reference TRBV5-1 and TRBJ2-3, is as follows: KAGVTQTPRYLIKTRGQQVTLSCSPISGHRSVSWYQQTPGQGLQFLFEYFSETQRNKGNFPGRFSGRQFSNSRSEMNVSTLELGDSALYLCASSRTSPADTQYFGPGTRLTVL.